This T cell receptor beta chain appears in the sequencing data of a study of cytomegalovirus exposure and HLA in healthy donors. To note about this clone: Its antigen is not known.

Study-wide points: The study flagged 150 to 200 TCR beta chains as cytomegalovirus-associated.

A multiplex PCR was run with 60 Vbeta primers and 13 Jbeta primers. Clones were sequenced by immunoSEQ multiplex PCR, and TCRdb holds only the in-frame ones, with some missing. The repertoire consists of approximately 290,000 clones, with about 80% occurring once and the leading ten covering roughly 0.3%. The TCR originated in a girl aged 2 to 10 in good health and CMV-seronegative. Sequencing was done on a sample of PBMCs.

The CDR3 loop is CASSEWLGQETQYF. CDR3 DNA sequence: TGTGCCAGCAGTGAATGGCTAGGCCAAGAGACCCAGTACTTC. This chain uses TRBV2 with TRBJ2-5; D is undetermined. Per the germline V gene, CDR1 is SNHLY and CDR2 is FYNNEI. V lost 2 bases and J lost 1, with 8 bases in between. The CDR3 is made up of 14 amino acids. Full variable domain (outside the CDR3, taken from reference TRBV2 and TRBJ2-5): EPEVTQTPSHQVTQMGQEVILRCVPISNHLYFYWYRQILGQKVEFLVSFYNNEISEKSEIFDDQFSVERPDGSNFTLKIRSTKLEDSAMYFCASSEWLGQETQYFGPGTRLLVL.